Reported below is one TCR beta chain. Per germline, CDR1 SGHVS and CDR2 FQNEAQ. Trimming took off 7 bases at V and 10 bases at J, with 13 bases between the two ends. The CDR3 runs to 11 residues. In the source study's methods: How many nucleated cells were present was estimated from reference gene primer amplification. Here immunoSEQ multiplex PCR was the method, and the copy in TCRdb shows in-frame clones only, minus some. The V and J calls and clone size are taken from that table; D and trimming were inferred from the DNA. In the table there are 130,000 or so clones, under 85% of which are singletons. These data come from a study of blood T cell repertoires in COVID-19.

Sequencing used peripheral blood. This chain connects TRBV7-8 to TRBJ1-1, with TRBD1 as a possible D gene (5 bases). The source is a human donor in a cohort sampled during active COVID-19. Written as DNA, the CDR3 is TGTGCCAGCACCTTGGGGGGTTCAGCTTTCTTT. This sequence encodes CASTLGGSAFF.